This T cell receptor (beta chain) was obtained from a study of patients and donors after allogeneic stem cell transplantation. MiXCR, run by TCRdb on the RT-PCR reads, gives a single entry per CDR3 protein. The table includes 920,000 or so distinct CDR3 sequences, roughly 17% detected once. The receptor was isolated from a human donor who was either an allogeneic HSCT recipient or a stem cell or donor lymphocyte infusion donor (not recorded which). It is not recorded whose cells these are; they may come from a transplant donor. The sequenced material came from blood, either unsorted or a sorted T cell fraction (not recorded which).

CDR3 amino acids: CASSHSEGGTLYEQYF. The DNA for the CDR3 is TGCGCCAGCAGCCATAGCGAGGGTGGGACACTTTACGAGCAGTACTTC. The rearrangement uses TRBV4-1 and TRBJ2-7; TRBD1 might be the D (6 bases). The CDR3 runs to 16 residues. Between the trimmed V and J ends, which lost 3 bases and 4 bases, there was a span of 19 bases. Germline-derived CDR1 and CDR2 are MGHRA and YSYEKL.